Following are 14 T cell receptor beta chains from one sample sequenced in a study of shared clonotypes between healthy human individuals. Here immunoSEQ multiplex PCR was the method, and the copy in TCRdb shows in-frame clones only, minus some. The sample lists about 730,000 clones, 72% occurring once. Source material: memory CD4+ T cells sorted from blood. Specified subset: CD45RA-negative fraction. All receptors derive from a woman aged 25-40 years in good health.

Comments on this clone: The same CDR3 also results from other DNA sequences found in this sample. The CDR3 sequence: CSAGGGDTQYF. DNA for the CDR3: TGCAGTGCTGGGGGAGGAGATACGCAGTATTTT. This rearrangement joins TRBV20-1 to TRBJ2-3; a possible D gene is TRBD2 (6 bases). V lost 5 bases, J lost 5 bases, and 8 bases lay in between. The germline V gene has CDR1 DFQATT and CDR2 SNEGSKA (reference sequence). CDR3 size: 11 residues.

V is TRBV19 and J is TRBJ1-5; no definite D call. This CDR3 is 14 amino acids long. V lost 5 bases to trimming and J lost 4 bases, with 12 bases between them. Germline V gene lookup returns CDR1 LNHDA and CDR2 SQIVND (reference sequence). The CDR3 nucleotides read TGTGCCAGTAGTTCCGCAGGCGATAATCAGCCCCAGCATTTT. Protein: CASSSAGDNQPQHF.

The V and J genes are TRBV7-2 and TRBJ2-2; D might be TRBD1 (5 bases). The CDR3 runs 13 residues. The ends were cut back, 4 bases at V and 8 bases at J, with 11 bases in the middle. Germline assignment: CDR1 SGHTA and CDR2 FQGNSA. CDR3 amino acids: CASSWSRAGELFF. The CDR3, as DNA: TGTGCCAGCAGCTGGAGCAGGGCGGGGGAGCTGTTTTTT.

The chain uses TRBV2 and TRBJ1-2; D remains unclear. CDR1 SNHLY and CDR2 FYNNEI come from the germline V gene. The CDR3 runs to 14 residues. Deletions cut 7 bases from V and 7 bases from J, with 19 bases between. The CDR3 loop is CASMVGIGMRGYTF. CDR3 nucleotide sequence: TGTGCCAGCATGGTTGGGATTGGAATGCGTGGCTACACCTTC.

V and J are TRBV7-6 and TRBJ2-2; no clear D. The germline V gene has CDR1 SGHVS and CDR2 FNYEAQ. The CDR3 has 18 residues. Deletions cut 5 bases from V and 0 bases from J, with 19 bases between. The CDR3 loop reads CASSVLPRGMANTGELFF. DNA for the CDR3: TGTGCCAGCAGCGTCCTTCCACGCGGAATGGCGAACACCGGGGAGCTGTTTTTT. Using reference TRBV7-6 and TRBJ2-2 for the parts outside the CDR3, the full variable domain is GAGVSQSPRYKVTKRGQDVALRCDPISGHVSLYWYRQALGQGPEFLTYFNYEAQQDKSGLPNDRFSAERPEGSISTLTIQRTEQRDSAMYRCASSVLPRGMANTGELFFGEGSRLTVL.

The V call is TRBV7-2, the J call TRBJ1-2, with D possibly matching TRBD1 (6 bases). With 0 bases removed from V and 1 base from J, the gap between germline ends came to 12 bases. Germline V gene sequence: CDR1 SGHTA, CDR2 FQGNSA. The CDR3 covers 16 residues. The CDR3 sequence: CASSLAGRGNNYGYTF. The DNA for the CDR3 is TGTGCCAGCAGCTTAGCGGGCAGGGGCAATAACTATGGCTACACCTTC.

In its sample, this clone was seen many times. The chain employs TRBV27 and TRBJ2-7; TRBD2 aligns across 8 bases. Germline V gives CDR1 MNHEY, CDR2 SMNVEV (reference sequence). V shed 6 bases and J 5 bases; nucleotides not matched to a gene: 12. The length of the CDR3 is 15 residues. DNA of the CDR3: TGTGCCAGCAGGGGGACTAGTTCCGCCGTCCACGAGCAGTACTTC. Translating it yields CASRGTSSAVHEQYF.

Of note for this clone: Other DNA variants within this sample encode the same CDR3. This sequence joins TRBV5-1 and TRBJ2-5; D might be TRBD1 or TRBD2, each matching 6 bases. The germline V gene encodes CDR1 SGHRS and CDR2 YFSETQ. This CDR3 is 13 amino acids long. Trimming took off 4 bases at V and 4 bases at J, with 11 bases between the two ends. CDR3 region: CASSVQGGETQYF. In DNA form, the CDR3 reads TGCGCCAGCAGCGTACAGGGAGGAGAGACCCAGTACTTC.

This clone was observed a few times. The rearrangement joins TRBV27 to TRBJ2-3, with 8 bases identical to TRBD2. Germline CDR1 is MNHEY and CDR2 is SMNVEV (reference sequence). The CDR3 totals 14 residues. Germline trimming cut 8 bases from V and 0 bases from J; bases unmatched to any gene: 4. CDR3 in amino acids: CASQASGSTDTQYF. The CDR3 nucleotides are TGTGCCAGCCAAGCTAGCGGGAGCACAGATACGCAGTATTTT.

This clone showed up just once. The J gene is TRBJ2-7, the V gene TRBV10-2; D gene unclear. The V end lost 7 bases, the J end lost 6 bases, and 10 bases lay between the germline ends. The germline gives CDR1 WSHSY, CDR2 SAAADI. This CDR3 has 11 amino acids. CDR3 nucleotide sequence: TGCGCCAGCATGTATGATCTCGAGCAGTACTTC. Its protein product is CASMYDLEQYF.

The chain recombines TRBV19 with TRBJ2-1; tentative D call: TRBD1 (6 bases). The CDR3 is 13 residues long. V was trimmed by 4 bases and J by 4 bases, leaving 8 bases between them. In germline, CDR1 is LNHDA, CDR2 SQIVND (reference sequence). The CDR3 spells CASSRQEYNEQFF. The CDR3 DNA is TGTGCCAGTAGTAGACAGGAGTACAATGAGCAGTTCTTC.

V gene TRBV28 combines with J gene TRBJ1-5, with TRBD1 matching over 8 bases. The J segment lost 1 base and the V segment lost 9 bases, leaving 5 bases of the junction unmatched. Germline V lookup: CDR1 MDHEN, CDR2 SYDVKM. The CDR3 is made up of 14 amino acids. CDR3 nucleotides: TGTGCCAGTCACCAGGGGGCGAGCAATCAGCCCCAGCATTTT. Its translation: CASHQGASNQPQHF.

The J gene is TRBJ1-5, the V gene TRBV19; TRBD1 might be the D (5 bases). The CDR3 has 16 residues. Germline CDR1 LNHDA, CDR2 SQIVND (reference sequence). V was clipped by 4 bases and J by 1 base, with 14 bases between them. In DNA, the CDR3 is TGTGCCAGTAGTAAACGGAGGGACGTAAGCAATCAGCCCCAGCATTTT. Protein product: CASSKRRDVSNQPQHF.

The CDR3 reads CASTGVAEETQYF. In DNA, the CDR3 is TGTGCCAGCACTGGGGTAGCGGAAGAGACCCAGTACTTC. V and J are TRBV5-4 and TRBJ2-5, with a tentative D call TRBD2 (6 bases). The CDR3 covers 13 residues. V gave up 6 bases and J gave up 3 bases, with 12 bases separating them. Germline V gene lookup returns CDR1 SGHNT and CDR2 YYREEE (reference sequence).